These 31 T cell receptor beta chains came from one sample sequenced in a study of cytomegalovirus exposure and HLA in healthy donors (dated by TCRdb to between 2016 and 2019). The library was made by the immunoSEQ multiplex PCR assay. For the multiplex PCR, a mixture combining 60 forward primers for TCR Vbeta segments and 13 reverse primers for TCR Jbeta segments was used. Not all clones reach the TCRdb copy of this immuneACCESS table, which keeps in-frame sequences only. Checked studies attribute under half of the gap to unresolved V genes and leave the rest unexplained. For this sample the table gives about 100,000 clones, of which roughly four fifths were detected only once. 8% to 13% of the sample belongs to the ten largest clones. Material: PBMCs. The receptors were gathered from a man aged 50-59 years in good health and CMV-seronegative.

A few counts support this clone. V gene TRBV4-3 combines with J gene TRBJ2-7; 9 positions match TRBD1. The CDR3 length is 14 residues. J lost 2 bases, V lost 2 bases, and 1 base had no gene match. Germline loops: CDR1 LGHNA, CDR2 YSLEER. Here the CDR3 DNA reads TGCGCCAGCAGCCAATGGACAGGGGCCTACGAGCAGTACTTC. Amino acids: CASSQWTGAYEQYF.

This chain uses TRBV7-2 with TRBJ2-7; tentative D call: TRBD2 (5 bases). The CDR3 runs to 14 residues. CDR1 is SGHTA and CDR2 is FQGNSA in the germline V gene. Trimming took off 1 base at V and 2 bases at J, with 9 bases between the two ends. CDR3 sequence: CASSLGTYPYEQYF. The CDR3, as DNA: TGTGCCAGCAGCTTAGGGACTTACCCCTACGAGCAGTACTTC.

The chain has TRBV27 and TRBJ1-2; 7 bases match TRBD1. Germline loops: CDR1 MNHEY, CDR2 SMNVEV (reference sequence). The CDR3 covers 14 residues. Trimming removed 5 bases from V and 4 bases from J; junction bases left unmatched: 7. CDR3 region: CASSPTGQPYGYTF. The CDR3 coding sequence is TGTGCCAGCAGTCCGACGGGACAGCCCTATGGCTACACCTTC.

The rearrangement joins TRBV19 to TRBJ2-3, with 8 bases fitting TRBD2. This CDR3 region has 15 residues. From germline, CDR1 is LNHDA and CDR2 SQIVND (reference sequence). With 5 bases clipped from V and 1 base from J, the junction kept 5 bases outside the gene matches. The CDR3 here is CASSPGGRGTDTQYF. The CDR3, as DNA: TGTGCCAGTAGTCCGGGGGGGAGAGGCACAGATACGCAGTATTTT.

The chain joins TRBV19 to TRBJ2-3; TRBD1 aligns across 7 bases. V lost 6 bases, J lost 6 bases, and 9 bases stayed unmatched. Germline V gene lookup returns CDR1 LNHDA and CDR2 SQIVND (reference sequence). The CDR3 is 14 residues long. The CDR3 sequence is CASRDLTGWDTQYF. As DNA, the CDR3 is TGTGCCAGTAGGGATTTGACAGGGTGGGATACGCAGTATTTT.

The CDR3 region has the DNA TGTGCCAGCAGTTTAGCGTTACAGCACACTGAAGCTTTCTTT. As protein: CASSLALQHTEAFF. V is TRBV28 and J is TRBJ1-1; no firm D call. Per germline, CDR1 MDHEN and CDR2 SYDVKM. This CDR3 spans 14 amino acids. Trimming stripped 2 bases from V and 3 bases from J, with 10 bases between.

The chain joins TRBV7-3 to TRBJ1-6, with D uncertain. The CDR3 extends over 13 amino acids. CDR1 SGHTA and CDR2 FQGTGA come from the germline V gene. The V end was cut by 4 bases, the J end by 7 bases, with 8 bases between. The CDR3 reads CASSSSVNSPLHF. In nucleotides, the CDR3 is TGTGCCAGCAGCTCCAGCGTAAATTCACCCCTCCACTTT.

The rearrangement links TRBV27 to TRBJ2-7, with D maybe TRBD1 (6 bases). The CDR3 has 15 residues. Trimming cost V 2 bases and J 2 bases, with 13 bases left between them. Per the germline V gene, CDR1 is MNHEY and CDR2 is SMNVEV (reference sequence). CDR3 DNA sequence: TGTGCCAGCAGTTTAGTTTCCGGGACACCCTACGAGCAGTACTTC. Translated: CASSLVSGTPYEQYF.

This chain uses TRBV10-3 with TRBJ2-4, with D uncertain. This CDR3 comprises 14 residues. In germline, CDR1 is ENHRY, CDR2 SYGVKD. V was clipped by 3 bases and J by 5 bases, with 11 bases between them. The chain's CDR3 is CAISESESQNIQYF. The CDR3 DNA sequence: TGTGCCATCAGTGAATCGGAGTCTCAAAACATTCAGTACTTC.

This clone is a singleton in its sample. The J gene is TRBJ1-1, the V gene TRBV21-1; whether TRBD1, the table's D call, matches the DNA was not checked. TRBV21-1 constitutes a pseudogene. This CDR3 contains 16 residues. The CDR3 here is CASSTNYRGQSTEAFF. The CDR3 nucleotides read TGTGCCAGCAGCACAAACTACAGGGGACAGTCTACTGAAGCTTTCTTT.

The chain recombines TRBV6-1 with TRBJ2-2, with D perhaps matching TRBD1 (6 bases). The V gene's germline CDR1 is MNHNS and CDR2 SASEGT. CDR3 length: 12 residues. The CDR3 region has the DNA TGTCGGACACACAGGGTGGGCGGGGAGCTGTTTTTT. Residues: CRTHRVGGELFF.

The CDR3 nucleotides are TGTGCCAGTAGTATAGAGGTAACAATGGAGACCCAGTACTTC. It yields the protein CASSIEVTMETQYF. The rearrangement uses TRBV19 and TRBJ2-5; D unresolved. The CDR3 covers 14 residues. The V end was cut by 0 bases, the J end by 5 bases, with 10 bases between. Germline V gives CDR1 LNHDA, CDR2 SQIVND (reference sequence).

The chain is built from TRBV14 and TRBJ1-1; a weak D match, TRBD1 (6 bases). V lost 6 bases and J lost 5, with 13 bases in between. Germline V CDR1 and CDR2: SGHDN, FVKESK. The CDR3 has 13 residues. CDR3 loop: CASRNRQATEAFF. The CDR3 DNA is TGTGCCAGCAGGAACCGACAGGCTACTGAAGCTTTCTTT.

The V gene is TRBV7-2, the J gene TRBJ2-1; 9 positions agree with TRBD2. Germline V lookup: CDR1 SGHTA, CDR2 FQGNSA. The CDR3 is 15 amino acids. The V gene end was trimmed by 4 bases and the J gene end by 7 bases; junction bases not matched to a gene: 8. The CDR3 is CASSYNAGGRNEQFF. For the CDR3, the DNA is TGTGCCAGCAGCTATAATGCGGGGGGGCGTAATGAGCAGTTCTTC.

This clone occurred once. CDR3 DNA sequence: TGTGCCAGCAGTTTAGAAGCGGGTCTAAGGGAGCAGTACTTC. The encoded protein is CASSLEAGLREQYF. The genes are TRBV28 and TRBJ2-7, with D possibly TRBD2 on 6 matching bases. V was clipped by 2 bases and J by 7 bases, with 15 bases between them. CDR3 size: 14 residues. The germline CDR1 and CDR2 sequences are MDHEN and SYDVKM. The whole variable domain, remainder taken from reference TRBV28 and TRBJ2-7, is DVKVTQSSRYLVKRTGEKVFLECVQDMDHENMFWYRQDPGLGLRLIYFSYDVKMKEKGDIPEGYSVSREKKERFSLILESASTNQTSMYLCASSLEAGLREQYFGPGTRLTVT.

The CDR3 loop is CASGTGGHNEQFF. DNA of the CDR3: TGTGCCAGCGGGACAGGAGGGCACAATGAGCAGTTCTTC. This chain joins TRBV10-3 and TRBJ2-1; 8 bases are shared with TRBD1. The V and J ends lost 10 bases and 5 bases, in that order; junction bases with no gene match: 7. The CDR3 is 13 amino acids. Germline V lookup: CDR1 ENHRY, CDR2 SYGVKD.

The sample holds a few counts of this clone. The genes are TRBV7-9 and TRBJ1-5; 7 nucleotides match TRBD1. V shed 5 bases, J shed 9 bases, and the junction held 7 bases outside the gene matches. This CDR3 is built from 13 residues. Germline CDR1 and CDR2: SEHNR and FQNEAQ (reference sequence). The CDR3 sequence is CASSEGGGWPQHF. The CDR3 coding sequence is TGTGCCAGCAGCGAAGGAGGGGGCTGGCCCCAGCATTTT. Full variable domain (outside the CDR3, taken from reference TRBV7-9 and TRBJ1-5): DTGVSQNPRHKITKRGQNVTFRCDPISEHNRLYWYRQTLGQGPEFLTYFQNEAQLEKSRLLSDRFSAERPKGSFSTLEIQRTEQGDSAMYLCASSEGGGWPQHFGDGTRLSIL.

V and J are TRBV7-2 and TRBJ2-7; 11 bases map to TRBD2. This CDR3 region has 18 residues. The V segment lost 2 bases and the J segment 2 bases; nucleotides outside the gene matches: 11. The germline V gene has CDR1 SGHTA and CDR2 FQGNSA. In DNA form, the CDR3 reads TGTGCCAGCAGCTTAAAGAAAATGACGACTAGCGGGACCTACGAGCAGTACTTC. It codes for CASSLKKMTTSGTYEQYF.

This clone was picked up one time. CDR3 protein: CASSQETEDTQYF. As DNA, the CDR3 is TGTGCCAGCAGCCAGGAGACAGAAGATACGCAGTATTTT. J is TRBJ2-3 and V is TRBV4-2, with D possibly TRBD1 on 5 matching bases. From germline, CDR1 is LGHNA and CDR2 YNFKEQ. The CDR3 runs 13 residues. Trimming removed 3 bases at V and 5 bases at J, with 9 bases between.

The V gene is TRBV7-6, the J gene TRBJ2-7, with D perhaps matching TRBD1 (6 bases). Looked up from germline, CDR1 is SGHVS and CDR2 is FNYEAQ. The germline V and J ends were trimmed by 1 base and 3 bases, with 10 bases remaining between them. The CDR3 covers 14 residues. CDR3 in amino acids: CASSLVPGDYEQYF. The CDR3 nucleotides read TGTGCCAGCAGCTTAGTGCCAGGGGACTACGAGCAGTACTTC.

J is TRBJ1-1 and V is TRBV5-1; 7 bases are shared with TRBD1. Germline assignment: CDR1 SGHRS and CDR2 YFSETQ. The trim removed 4 bases at V and 5 bases at J, leaving 11 bases unmatched. This CDR3 region has 15 residues. The CDR3 here is CASSRDSPRDTEAFF. The CDR3 DNA reads as TGCGCCAGCAGCCGGGACAGCCCCCGAGATACTGAAGCTTTCTTT. Based on the CDR3 plus reference TRBV5-1 and TRBJ1-1, the full variable domain is KAGVTQTPRYLIKTRGQQVTLSCSPISGHRSVSWYQQTPGQGLQFLFEYFSETQRNKGNFPGRFSGRQFSNSRSEMNVSTLELGDSALYLCASSRDSPRDTEAFFGQGTRLTVV.

J is TRBJ1-3 and V is TRBV28, with unresolved D. The germline CDR1 and CDR2 sequences are MDHEN and SYDVKM. V lost 6 bases and J lost 2, with 17 bases in between. The length of the CDR3 is 16 residues. The CDR3 protein is CASSSLGSTTGNTIYF. As DNA, the CDR3 is TGTGCCAGCAGCTCCCTGGGCAGTACGACTGGAAACACCATATATTTT.

The CDR3 DNA reads as TGTGCCAGCAGCTTCCTAACTAGCACAGATACGCAGTATTTT. Translating it yields CASSFLTSTDTQYF. The chain joins TRBV11-2 to TRBJ2-3; D ambiguous. There are 14 residues in the CDR3. V gave up 3 bases and J gave up 0 bases, with 7 bases separating them. Germline CDR1 SGHAT, CDR2 FQNNGV.

The chain carries TRBV20-1 and TRBJ1-3; D is ambiguous. This CDR3 contains 11 residues. Between the trimmed V and J ends, which lost 3 bases and 6 bases, there was a span of 6 bases. CDR1 and CDR2 (germline): DFQATT, SNEGSKA (reference sequence). The CDR3 sequence is CSASFQNTIYF. The CDR3 DNA reads TGCAGTGCTAGTTTTCAAAACACCATATATTTT.

This sequence joins TRBV6-4 and TRBJ2-5; 7 bases line up with TRBD1. The CDR3 is made up of 15 amino acids. The germline V gene encodes CDR1 MRHNA and CDR2 SNTAGT. J was trimmed by 1 base and V by 0 bases; bases with no gene match: 2. As DNA, the CDR3 is TGTGCCAGCAGTGACTCGACAGGGTTCCAAGAGACCCAGTACTTC. Translation: CASSDSTGFQETQYF.

The chain carries TRBV19 and TRBJ2-3; possibly TRBD2 for D (7 bases). V lost 8 bases and J 1 base, leaving 13 bases between the germline ends. This CDR3 contains 14 residues. Germline lookup yields CDR1 LNHDA and CDR2 SQIVND (reference sequence). This CDR3 reads CASGTRGRTDTQYF. CDR3 in DNA: TGTGCCAGTGGGACGCGGGGGCGCACAGATACGCAGTATTTT. Supplemented by reference TRBV19 and TRBJ2-3, the full variable domain reads DGGITQSPKYLFRKEGQNVTLSCEQNLNHDAMYWYRQDPGQGLRLIYYSQIVNDFQKGDIAEGYSVSREKKESFPLTVTSAQKNPTAFYLCASGTRGRTDTQYFGPGTRLTVL.

The chain has TRBV6-5 and TRBJ2-5; 7 bases are shared with TRBD2. The CDR3 is made up of 14 amino acids. The J segment lost 5 bases and the V segment lost 5 bases, leaving 8 bases of the junction unmatched. The germline gives CDR1 MNHEY, CDR2 SVGAGI. DNA for the CDR3: TGTGCCAGCAGTCCCAGCGGGAACGGGGAGACCCAGTACTTC. It translates to CASSPSGNGETQYF.

This clone was seen a single time. CDR3 loop: CASSPSTSGGERDEQFF. CDR3 nucleotides: TGTGCCAGCAGTCCTTCGACTAGCGGGGGGGAGCGCGATGAGCAGTTCTTC. V and J are TRBV6-4 and TRBJ2-1, with TRBD2 matching 14 bases. V lost 5 bases and J lost 8; bases outside the gene matches: 11. Germline V gene lookup returns CDR1 MRHNA and CDR2 SNTAGT. This CDR3 has 17 residues.

The rearrangement links TRBV27 to TRBJ2-7; 9 nucleotides match TRBD1. CDR3 length: 12 residues. Germline lookup yields CDR1 MNHEY and CDR2 SMNVEV (reference sequence). J lost 7 bases, V lost 5 bases, and 3 bases had no gene match. The CDR3 nucleotides read TGTGCCAGCAGTCCGGGACAGGGAGAGCAGTACTTC. Its protein is CASSPGQGEQYF.

The chain carries TRBV11-1 and TRBJ1-2, with D hard to call. This CDR3 has 15 residues. Between the trimmed V and J ends, which lost 1 base and 4 bases, there was a span of 13 bases. Germline V gene lookup returns CDR1 SGHAT and CDR2 FQDESV (reference sequence). CDR3 nucleotides: TGTGCCAGCAGCTTAGGTGCGGGAGGAATCTATGGCTACACCTTC. Translated, it gives CASSLGAGGIYGYTF.

The rearrangement uses TRBV28 and TRBJ1-3; no reliable D call. The CDR3 contains 14 residues. Germline V gene sequence: CDR1 MDHEN, CDR2 SYDVKM. Trimming removed 6 bases from V and 0 bases from J, with 9 bases in between. The chain's CDR3 is CASRMGSSGNTIYF. CDR3 DNA: TGTGCCAGCAGGATGGGGAGCTCTGGAAACACCATATATTTT.